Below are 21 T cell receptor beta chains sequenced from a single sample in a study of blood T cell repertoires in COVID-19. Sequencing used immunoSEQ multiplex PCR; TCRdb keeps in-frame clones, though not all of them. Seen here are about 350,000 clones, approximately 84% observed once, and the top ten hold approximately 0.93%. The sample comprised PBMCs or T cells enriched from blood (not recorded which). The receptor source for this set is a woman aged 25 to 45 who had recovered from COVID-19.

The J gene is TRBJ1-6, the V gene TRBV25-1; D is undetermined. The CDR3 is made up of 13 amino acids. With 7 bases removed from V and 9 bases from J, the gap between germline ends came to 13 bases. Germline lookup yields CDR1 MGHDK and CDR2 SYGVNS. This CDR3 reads CASNAGMGSPLHF. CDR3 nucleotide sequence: TGTGCCAGCAACGCCGGGATGGGTTCACCCCTCCACTTT.

The chain's CDR3 is CASRPSSADRGDQPQHF. The CDR3 nucleotides read TGTGCCAGCAGGCCCTCCTCCGCGGACAGGGGTGATCAGCCCCAGCATTTT. The rearrangement links TRBV28 to TRBJ1-5; the match to TRBD1 covers 9 bases. The trim removed 6 bases at V and 5 bases at J, leaving 14 bases unmatched. Germline assignment: CDR1 MDHEN and CDR2 SYDVKM. The CDR3 is 17 amino acids.

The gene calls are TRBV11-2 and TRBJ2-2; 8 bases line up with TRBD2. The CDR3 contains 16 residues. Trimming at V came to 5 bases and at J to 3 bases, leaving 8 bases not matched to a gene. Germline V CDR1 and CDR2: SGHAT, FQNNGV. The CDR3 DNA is TGTGCCAGCAGCGTAAGCGGGGGCCATTACACCGGGGAGCTGTTTTTT. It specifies CASSVSGGHYTGELFF.

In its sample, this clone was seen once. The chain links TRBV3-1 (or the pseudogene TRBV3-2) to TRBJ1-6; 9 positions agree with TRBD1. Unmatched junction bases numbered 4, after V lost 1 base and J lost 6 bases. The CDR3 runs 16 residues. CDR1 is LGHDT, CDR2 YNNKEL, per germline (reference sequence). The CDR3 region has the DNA TGTGCCAGCAGCCAAGGGTCGGGACAGGGTAATTCACCCCTCCACTTT. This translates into CASSQGSGQGNSPLHF.

The CDR3 bases are TGCGCCAGCAGCCTTGGGAGCGGGGGCCCTAGGGATACGCAGTATTTT. This encodes CASSLGSGGPRDTQYF. This chain joins TRBV5-1 and TRBJ2-3, with 8 bases that match TRBD2. This CDR3 is 16 amino acids long. V was pared by 4 bases and J by 6 bases, with 13 bases of the junction left unmatched. Germline V lookup: CDR1 SGHRS, CDR2 YFSETQ. Full variable domain (remainder filled in from reference TRBV5-1 and TRBJ2-3): KAGVTQTPRYLIKTRGQQVTLSCSPISGHRSVSWYQQTPGQGLQFLFEYFSETQRNKGNFPGRFSGRQFSNSRSEMNVSTLELGDSALYLCASSLGSGGPRDTQYFGPGTRLTVL.

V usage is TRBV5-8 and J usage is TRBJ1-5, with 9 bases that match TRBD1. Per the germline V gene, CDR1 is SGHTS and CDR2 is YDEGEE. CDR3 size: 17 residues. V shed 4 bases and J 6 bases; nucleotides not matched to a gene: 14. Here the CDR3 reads CASSPFRGGQGGQPQHF. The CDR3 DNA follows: TGTGCCAGCAGCCCCTTTCGGGGGGGACAGGGAGGTCAGCCCCAGCATTTT.

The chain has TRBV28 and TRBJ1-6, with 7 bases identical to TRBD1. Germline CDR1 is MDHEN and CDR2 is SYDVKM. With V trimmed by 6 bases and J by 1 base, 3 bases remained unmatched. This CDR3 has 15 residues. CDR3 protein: CASRDRVSYNSPLHF. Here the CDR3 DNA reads TGTGCCAGCAGAGACAGGGTGTCCTATAATTCACCCCTCCACTTT.

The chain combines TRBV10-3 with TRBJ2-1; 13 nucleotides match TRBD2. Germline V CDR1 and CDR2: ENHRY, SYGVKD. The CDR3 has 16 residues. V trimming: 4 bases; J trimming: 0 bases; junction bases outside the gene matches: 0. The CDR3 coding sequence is TGTGCCATCAGTGGGACTAGCGGGAGCTCCTACAATGAGCAGTTCTTC. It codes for CAISGTSGSSYNEQFF.

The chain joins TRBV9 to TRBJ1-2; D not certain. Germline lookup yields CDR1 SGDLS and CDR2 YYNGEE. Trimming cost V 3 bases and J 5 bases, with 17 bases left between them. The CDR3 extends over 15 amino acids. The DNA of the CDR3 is TGTGCCAGCAGCGCCCCGATGGGCGGAGGATATGGCTACACCTTC. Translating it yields CASSAPMGGGYGYTF.

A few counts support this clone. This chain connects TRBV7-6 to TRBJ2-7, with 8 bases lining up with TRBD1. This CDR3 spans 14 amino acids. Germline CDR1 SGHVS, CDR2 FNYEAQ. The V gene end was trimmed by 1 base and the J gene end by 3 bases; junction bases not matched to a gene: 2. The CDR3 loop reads CASSLGTGFYEQYF. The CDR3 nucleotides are TGTGCCAGCAGCTTAGGGACAGGGTTCTACGAGCAGTACTTC. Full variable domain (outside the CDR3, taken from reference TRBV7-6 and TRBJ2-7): GAGVSQSPRYKVTKRGQDVALRCDPISGHVSLYWYRQALGQGPEFLTYFNYEAQQDKSGLPNDRFSAERPEGSISTLTIQRTEQRDSAMYRCASSLGTGFYEQYFGPGTRLTVT.

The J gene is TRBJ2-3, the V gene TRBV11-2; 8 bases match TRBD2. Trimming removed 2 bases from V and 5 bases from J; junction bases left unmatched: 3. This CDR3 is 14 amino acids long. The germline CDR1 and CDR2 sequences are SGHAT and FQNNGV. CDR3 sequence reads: CASSLPGGGDTQYF. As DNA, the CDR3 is TGTGCCAGCAGCTTACCCGGGGGGGGAGATACGCAGTATTTT.

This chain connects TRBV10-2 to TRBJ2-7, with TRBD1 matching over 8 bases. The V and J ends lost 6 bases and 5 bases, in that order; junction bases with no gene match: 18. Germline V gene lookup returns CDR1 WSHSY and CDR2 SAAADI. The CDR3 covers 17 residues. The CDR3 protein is CASSALRTQGAFDEQYF. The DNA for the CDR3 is TGCGCCAGCAGCGCATTACGGACGCAGGGGGCATTCGACGAGCAGTACTTC.

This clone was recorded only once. CDR3 residues: CASSLRTSGGNIQETQYF. CDR3 nucleotide sequence: TGCGCCAGCAGCTTGAGGACTAGCGGGGGGAATATCCAAGAGACCCAGTACTTC. The J gene is TRBJ2-5, the V gene TRBV5-1, with TRBD2 identical over 14 bases. In germline, CDR1 is SGHRS, CDR2 YFSETQ. The V gene end was trimmed by 1 base and the J gene end by 1 base; junction bases not matched to a gene: 6. This CDR3 has 18 amino acids. Complete variable domain (other parts from reference TRBV5-1 and TRBJ2-5): KAGVTQTPRYLIKTRGQQVTLSCSPISGHRSVSWYQQTPGQGLQFLFEYFSETQRNKGNFPGRFSGRQFSNSRSEMNVSTLELGDSALYLCASSLRTSGGNIQETQYFGPGTRLLVL.

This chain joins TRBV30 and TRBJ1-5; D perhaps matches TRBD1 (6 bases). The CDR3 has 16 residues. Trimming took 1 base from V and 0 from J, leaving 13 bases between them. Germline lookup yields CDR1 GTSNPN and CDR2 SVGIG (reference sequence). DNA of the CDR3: TGTGCCTGGAGTGGCAGGGGCTCCTATAGCAATCAGCCCCAGCATTTT. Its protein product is CAWSGRGSYSNQPQHF. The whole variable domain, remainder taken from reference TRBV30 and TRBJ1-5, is SQTIHQWPATLVQPVGSPLSLECTVEGTSNPNLYWYRQAAGRGLQLLFYSVGIGQISSEVPQNLSASRPQDRQFILSSKKLLLSDSGFYLCAWSGRGSYSNQPQHFGDGTRLSIL.

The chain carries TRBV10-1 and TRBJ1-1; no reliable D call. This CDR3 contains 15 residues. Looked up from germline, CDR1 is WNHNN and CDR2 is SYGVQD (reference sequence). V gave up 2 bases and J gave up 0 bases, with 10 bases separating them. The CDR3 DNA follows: TGCGCCAGCAGTGAGGATGGCACCCTGAACACTGAAGCTTTCTTT. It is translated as CASSEDGTLNTEAFF.

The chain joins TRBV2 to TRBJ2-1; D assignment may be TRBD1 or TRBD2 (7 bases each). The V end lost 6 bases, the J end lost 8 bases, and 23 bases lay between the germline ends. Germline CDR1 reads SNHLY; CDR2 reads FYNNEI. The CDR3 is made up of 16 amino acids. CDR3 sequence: CASREQGRGRGYEQFF. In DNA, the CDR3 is TGTGCCAGCAGGGAACAGGGGAGGGGTAGAGGGTATGAGCAGTTCTTC.

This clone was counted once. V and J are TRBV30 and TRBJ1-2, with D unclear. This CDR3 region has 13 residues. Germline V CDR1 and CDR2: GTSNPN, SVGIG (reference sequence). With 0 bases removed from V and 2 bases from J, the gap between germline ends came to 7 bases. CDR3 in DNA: TGTGCCTGGAGTGTAGCCCGGAACTATGGCTACACCTTC. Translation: CAWSVARNYGYTF.

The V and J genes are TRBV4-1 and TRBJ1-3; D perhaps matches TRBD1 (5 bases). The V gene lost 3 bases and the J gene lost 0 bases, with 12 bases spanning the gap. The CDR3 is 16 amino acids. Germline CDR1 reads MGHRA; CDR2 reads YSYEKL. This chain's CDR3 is CASSQGGQPSGNTIYF. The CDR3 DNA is TGCGCCAGCAGCCAGGGTGGACAACCCTCTGGAAACACCATATATTTT.

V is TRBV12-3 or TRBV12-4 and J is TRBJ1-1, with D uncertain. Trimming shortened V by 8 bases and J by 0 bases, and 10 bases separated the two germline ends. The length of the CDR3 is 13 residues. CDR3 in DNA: TGTGCCAGCGGTGGAGTCATGAACACTGAAGCTTTCTTT. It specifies CASGGVMNTEAFF.

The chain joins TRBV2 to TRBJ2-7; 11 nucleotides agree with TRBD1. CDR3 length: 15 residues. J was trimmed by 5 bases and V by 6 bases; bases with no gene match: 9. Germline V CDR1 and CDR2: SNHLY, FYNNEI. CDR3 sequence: CASSDPGQGGNEQYF. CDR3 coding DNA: TGTGCCAGCAGCGACCCGGGACAGGGGGGAAACGAGCAGTACTTC.

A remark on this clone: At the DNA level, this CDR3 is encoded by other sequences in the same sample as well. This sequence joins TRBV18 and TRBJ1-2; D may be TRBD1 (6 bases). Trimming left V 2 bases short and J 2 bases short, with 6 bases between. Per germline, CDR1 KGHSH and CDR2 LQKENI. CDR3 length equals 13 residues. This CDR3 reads CASSPGQNYGYTF. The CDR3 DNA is TGTGCCAGCTCACCAGGACAGAACTATGGCTACACCTTC.